The clone carrying this TCR beta chain is medium-sized (0.01 to 0.1%) within its sample. What it recognizes is unknown. This specimen comes from a study of response to subunit inactivated influenza vaccine. The study, taken as a whole, reports: The study's authors posited that every seasonal influenza vaccination enlists few new T cells.

In TCRdb, the RT-PCR reads were re-called with MiXCR into one record per CDR3 protein. The sample carries about 160,000 distinct CDR3 sequences, about 10% recorded once. The CDR3 spans 20 residues. Germline V lookup: CDR1 LGHDT, CDR2 YNNKEL (reference sequence). Trimming pared 1 base from V and 1 base from J, leaving 25 bases between. The rearrangement joins TRBV3-1 to TRBJ1-1; a possible D gene is TRBD1 (6 bases). This TCR was sampled from a man between 50 and 69 years old who received an inactivated influenza vaccine. The sample here was CD8+ T cells sorted from PBMCs, taken around 25 months after vaccination. Here the CDR3 reads CASSQGVQGYNAAGNTEAFF. The CDR3 region has the DNA TGTGCCAGCAGCCAAGGGGTCCAGGGGTATAATGCTGCGGGGAACACTGAAGCTTTCTTT.